This T cell receptor (beta chain) was captured in a study of blood T cell repertoires in COVID-19. Study summary: COVID-19 samples from acute and convalescent phases originated in the United States, Italy and Spain.

This clone was seen once. Participants came from about 23 US areas, aged roughly 18 to 90 years. The CDR3 runs 17 residues. The germline V and J ends were trimmed by 3 bases and 8 bases, with 25 bases remaining between them. Germline V gene lookup returns CDR1 LNHDA and CDR2 SQIVND (reference sequence). Original handling: Reference gene primer amplification yielded estimated nucleated cell counts. Profiling relied on immunoSEQ multiplex PCR, and the TCRdb table lists in-frame clones only, not all of them. V and J calls and clone size are copied from that table; D and trimming were computed from the DNA. The table shows about 260,000 clones, with 75% to 90% occurring only once.

The clonotype comes from a man aged 45-60 years who had been exposed to COVID-19. The genes are TRBV19 and TRBJ1-2; no reliable D call. The material sequenced was PBMCs or T cells enriched from blood (not recorded which). CDR3 sequence (DNA): TGTGCCAGTAGTATTAGCCGTTTGTCGGAGGGTCTTGGCGGCTACACCTTC. Translation: CASSISRLSEGLGGYTF.